This T cell receptor beta chain was sequenced during a study of cytomegalovirus exposure and HLA in healthy donors. General study results and limits: Most of the CMV-associated TCR beta chains (in a later analysis) appeared to be HLA-restricted. Further analysis was carried out later, and it showed several of the most significant clusters appearing linked to common viral pathogens. When analyzed later, a missense DCLRE1C variant was found to be linked to TCR beta V- and J-gene trimming. CMV serostatus was the only recorded immune exposure for donors.

Researchers ran the PCR with 60 Vbeta and 13 Jbeta primers. Using immunoSEQ multiplex PCR, the repertoire was profiled, and TCRdb retains in-frame clones only, with some absent. The data show about 180,000 clones, about 69% seen once. The CDR3 contains 13 residues. Per the germline V gene, CDR1 is SGHDT and CDR2 is YYEEEE. V was clipped by 4 bases and J by 5 bases, with 9 bases between them. Turning to this clone: Its matching antigen is unknown.

Sequenced material: PBMCs. The receptor comes from a human donor in good health. The chain joins TRBV5-6 to TRBJ2-2; maybe TRBD1 (5 bases). CDR3: CASSARATGELFF. The CDR3 bases are TGTGCCAGCAGCGCCAGGGCGACCGGGGAGCTGTTTTTT.